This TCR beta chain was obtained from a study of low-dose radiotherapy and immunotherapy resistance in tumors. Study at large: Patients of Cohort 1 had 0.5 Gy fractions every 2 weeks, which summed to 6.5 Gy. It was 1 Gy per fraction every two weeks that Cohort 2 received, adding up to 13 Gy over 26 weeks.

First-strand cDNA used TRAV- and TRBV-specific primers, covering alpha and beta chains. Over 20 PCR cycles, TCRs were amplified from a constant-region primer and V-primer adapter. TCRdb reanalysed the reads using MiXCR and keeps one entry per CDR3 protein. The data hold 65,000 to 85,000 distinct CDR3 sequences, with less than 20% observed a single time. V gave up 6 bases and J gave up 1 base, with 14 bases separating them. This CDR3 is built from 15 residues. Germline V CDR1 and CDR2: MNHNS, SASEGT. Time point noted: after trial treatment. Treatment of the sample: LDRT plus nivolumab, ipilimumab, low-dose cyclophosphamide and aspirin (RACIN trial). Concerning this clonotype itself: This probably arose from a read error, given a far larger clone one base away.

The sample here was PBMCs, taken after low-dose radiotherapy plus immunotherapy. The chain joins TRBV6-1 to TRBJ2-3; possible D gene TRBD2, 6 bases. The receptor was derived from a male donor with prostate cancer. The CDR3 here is CASRNSGLGTDTQYF. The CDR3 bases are TGTGCCAGCAGGAATAGCGGCCTTGGCACAGATACGCAGTATTTT.